This T cell receptor beta chain was observed in a study of OX40 agonist ivuxolimab in advanced cancers. This table comes from immunoSEQ multiplex PCR, and its TCRdb copy is limited to in-frame clones, with some not included. Seen here are about 17,000 clones, 92% observed once, and the top ten hold 6.5% to 8%. Deletions cut 4 bases from V and 7 bases from J, with 14 bases between. The CDR3 totals 13 residues. Germline loops: CDR1 SGHDT, CDR2 YYEEEE. This receptor was obtained from an adult with an advanced solid tumor such as melanoma, head and neck, liver or kidney cancer. The sample was CD4+ or CD8+ T cells sorted from blood, taken in a trial of the OX40 agonist ivuxolimab. The V gene is TRBV5-6, the J gene TRBJ1-2; D perhaps matches TRBD1 (5 bases). The CDR3 spells CASSPGTAGGYTF. In DNA form, the CDR3 reads TGTGCCAGCAGCCCGGGGACGGCGGGTGGCTACACCTTC.